The 16 T cell receptor beta chains given below trace back to one sample, sequenced in a study of blood T cells in healthy people across ages. PCR was performed a second time for about 6 to 11 cycles using a sample-barcoded 5' primer and a J-beta primer mix. One entry per CDR3 protein results from TCRdb running MiXCR on the 5' RACE reads. This sample has about 780,000 distinct CDR3 sequences, with around 68% found just once. Sample: blood. The receptors stem from a man in his thirties or forties in good health.

The chain uses TRBV9 and TRBJ2-5; D is perhaps TRBD2 (6 bases). This CDR3 spans 15 amino acids. CDR1 SGDLS and CDR2 YYNGEE come from the germline V gene. Trimming stripped 0 bases from V and 7 bases from J, with 16 bases between. The CDR3, as DNA: TGTGCCAGCAGCGTAGCTGATGGACTCGGGAGGACCCAGTACTTC. Its translation is CASSVADGLGRTQYF.

CDR3 bases: TGTGCCAGCAGTTACTCAGTCCAGGGATATCAGCCCCAGCATTTT. Translation gives CASSYSVQGYQPQHF. The chain combines TRBV6-2 or TRBV6-3 with TRBJ1-5; possibly TRBD1 for D (5 bases). The V and J ends lost 0 bases and 5 bases respectively, with 11 bases between them. The CDR3 is 15 amino acids. Germline-derived CDR1 and CDR2 are MNHEY and SVGEGT.

This chain connects TRBV5-1 to TRBJ2-1, with 11 nucleotides matching TRBD1. Germline values: CDR1 SGHRS, CDR2 YFSETQ. The CDR3 is 15 residues long. Trimming cost V 4 bases and J 7 bases; bases outside gene matches: 7. The CDR3 sequence: CASSNRGTGGNEQFF. Written as DNA, the CDR3 is TGCGCCAGCAGCAATCGAGGGACAGGGGGAAATGAGCAGTTCTTC.

In its sample, this clonotype was seen once. CDR3 sequence (DNA): TGTGCCAGCAGCTCTGGCAGGGTCCAGGGGACCCAGTACTTC. Its translation: CASSSGRVQGTQYF. This sequence joins TRBV13 and TRBJ2-5; a possible D gene is TRBD1 (5 bases). This CDR3 has 14 residues. CDR1 is PRHDT, CDR2 FYEKMQ, per germline (reference sequence). V lost 4 bases to trimming and J lost 7 bases, with 16 bases between them.

The V gene is TRBV7-2, the J gene TRBJ1-2; no clear D. CDR1 SGHTA and CDR2 FQGNSA come from the germline V gene. The CDR3 is 13 residues long. V gave up 1 base and J gave up 6 bases, with 9 bases separating them. CDR3 in DNA: TGTGCCAGCAGCTTAGGGTACTCTGATGGCTACACCTTC. Its translation: CASSLGYSDGYTF. Full variable domain (remainder filled in from reference TRBV7-2 and TRBJ1-2): GAGVSQSPSNKVTEKGKDVELRCDPISGHTALYWYRQSLGQGLEFLIYFQGNSAPDKSGLPSDRFSAERTGGSVSTLTIQRTQQEDSAVYLCASSLGYSDGYTFGSGTRLTVV.

The chain carries TRBV6-6 and TRBJ2-5; 7 positions agree with TRBD2. In germline, CDR1 is MNHNY, CDR2 SVGAGI (reference sequence). V lost 5 bases to trimming and J lost 1 base; unmatched junction nucleotides: 7. The CDR3 runs to 15 residues. The CDR3 is CASSPGTISQETQYF. Written as DNA, the CDR3 is TGTGCCAGCAGTCCAGGGACTATAAGCCAAGAGACCCAGTACTTC.

V usage is TRBV7-2 and J usage is TRBJ2-2, with 8 bases matching TRBD2. The length of the CDR3 is 18 residues. Germline V lookup: CDR1 SGHTA, CDR2 FQGNSA. With V trimmed by 8 bases and J by 2 bases, 16 bases remained unmatched. The CDR3 coding sequence is TGTGCCAGCCCCTTAAGCGGGGGACCACCTACAAACACCGGGGAGCTGTTTTTT. Its protein product is CASPLSGGPPTNTGELFF.

The chain recombines TRBV30 with TRBJ2-1, with D tentatively TRBD1 or TRBD2 (6 bases each). This CDR3 is built from 11 residues. V gave up 8 bases and J gave up 8 bases, with 13 bases separating them. Per the germline V gene, CDR1 is GTSNPN and CDR2 is SVGIG (reference sequence). CDR3 protein: CASSGGHEQFF. Here the CDR3 DNA reads TGTGCCAGCTCCGGGGGCCATGAGCAGTTCTTC.

The CDR3 DNA reads as TGTGCCAGCAGCCAAGATAGGGGGGGGCCCACAGATACGCAGTATTTT. Its protein is CASSQDRGGPTDTQYF. V gene TRBV3-1 combines with J gene TRBJ2-3, with D perhaps TRBD2 (7 bases). Deletions cut 0 bases from V and 2 bases from J, with 12 bases between. CDR3 size: 16 residues. Per the germline V gene, CDR1 is LGHDT and CDR2 is YNNKEL (reference sequence).

This chain uses TRBV4-2 with TRBJ1-4; D unclear. This CDR3 is built from 15 residues. The V end was cut by 0 bases, the J end by 2 bases, with 7 bases between. The V gene's germline CDR1 is LGHNA and CDR2 YNFKEQ. The CDR3 DNA reads as TGTGCCAGCAGCCAAGAGAGTGGCACTAATGAAAAACTGTTTTTT. Its protein product is CASSQESGTNEKLFF.

The chain couples TRBV12-3 or TRBV12-4 to TRBJ2-1; 8 nucleotides agree with TRBD2. This CDR3 is 12 amino acids long. After removal of 5 bases from V and 10 bases from J, the junction contained 4 bases not matched to a gene. DNA for the CDR3: TGTGCCAGCAGTCGCCAGCGGGGGGAGCAGTTCTTC. This sequence encodes CASSRQRGEQFF.

The rearrangement uses TRBV18 and TRBJ1-4; D may be TRBD1 (6 bases). Germline V gene data show CDR1 as KGHSH and CDR2 as LQKENI. The CDR3 is 15 residues long. The V and J ends lost 6 bases and 8 bases respectively, with 19 bases between them. The CDR3 here is CASSLDRFVNEKLFF. The CDR3 bases are TGTGCCAGCTCGCTCGACAGGTTTGTCAACGAAAAACTGTTTTTT.

This chain uses TRBV6-5 with TRBJ2-5; no reliable D call. This CDR3 contains 14 residues. Trimming pared 6 bases from V and 1 base from J, leaving 12 bases between. Germline loops: CDR1 MNHEY, CDR2 SVGAGI. For the CDR3, the DNA is TGTGCCAGCAGCTCCCCCGGCGCCCAAGAGACCCAGTACTTC. Translation: CASSSPGAQETQYF.

This clonotype appeared a few times. One junction end disagrees with the germline gene, perhaps due to a read error. The chain has TRBV20-1 and TRBJ2-1, with 8 bases identical to TRBD2. Germline CDR1 reads DFQATT; CDR2 reads SNEGSKA (reference sequence). This CDR3 is built from 16 residues. CDR3 coding DNA: TGCAGTACTAGACGAGGCGGGGGGAGCTCCTACAATGAGCAGTTCTTC. Its protein is CSTRRGGGSSYNEQFF.

J is TRBJ2-3 and V is TRBV2; 8 nucleotides line up with TRBD2. CDR1 and CDR2 (germline): SNHLY, FYNNEI. With V trimmed by 6 bases and J by 6 bases, 5 bases remained unmatched. The CDR3 length is 13 residues. The CDR3 DNA reads as TGTGCCAGCAGAGGGACTAGTGGTGATACGCAGTATTTT. Its protein product is CASRGTSGDTQYF.

This clonotype came up many times. This chain joins TRBV5-5 and TRBJ1-4; D is unresolved. The CDR3 contains 17 residues. With 4 bases removed from V and 8 bases from J, the gap between germline ends came to 24 bases. The germline V gene has CDR1 SGHKS and CDR2 YYEKEE (reference sequence). The CDR3 DNA follows: TGTGCCAGCAGCCTTGCCCGGGCTGTTTCGGAGGACGAAAAACTGTTTTTT. Residues: CASSLARAVSEDEKLFF.